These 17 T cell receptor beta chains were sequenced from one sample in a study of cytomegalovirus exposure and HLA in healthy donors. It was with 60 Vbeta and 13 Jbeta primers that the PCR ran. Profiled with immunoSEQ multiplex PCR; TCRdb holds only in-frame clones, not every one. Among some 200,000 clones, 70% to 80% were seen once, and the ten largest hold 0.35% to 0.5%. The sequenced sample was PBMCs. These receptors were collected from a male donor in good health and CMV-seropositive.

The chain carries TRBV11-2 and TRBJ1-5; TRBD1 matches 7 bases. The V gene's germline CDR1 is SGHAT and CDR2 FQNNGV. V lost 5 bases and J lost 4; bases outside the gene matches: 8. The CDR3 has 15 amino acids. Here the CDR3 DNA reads TGTGCCAGCAGCCCCTCCCCAGGGGGGAATCAGCCCCAGCATTTT. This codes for CASSPSPGGNQPQHF. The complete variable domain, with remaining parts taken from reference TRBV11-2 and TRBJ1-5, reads EAGVAQSPRYKIIEKRQSVAFWCNPISGHATLYWYQQILGQGPKLLIQFQNNGVVDDSQLPKDRFSAERLKGVDSTLKIQPAKLEDSAVYLCASSPSPGGNQPQHFGDGTRLSIL.

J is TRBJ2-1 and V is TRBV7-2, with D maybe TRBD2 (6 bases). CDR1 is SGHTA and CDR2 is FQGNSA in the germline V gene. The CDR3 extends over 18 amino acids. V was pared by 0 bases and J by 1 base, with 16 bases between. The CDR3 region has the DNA TGTGCCAGCAGCTTAGCGGGAGAGGGACTCGCGTCCTACAATGAGCAGTTCTTC. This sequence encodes CASSLAGEGLASYNEQFF.

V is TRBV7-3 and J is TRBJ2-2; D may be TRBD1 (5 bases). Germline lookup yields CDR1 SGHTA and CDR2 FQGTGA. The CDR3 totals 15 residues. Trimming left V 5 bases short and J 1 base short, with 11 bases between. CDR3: CASSPTAMNTGELFF. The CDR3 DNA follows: TGTGCCAGCAGCCCGACAGCTATGAACACCGGGGAGCTGTTTTTT.

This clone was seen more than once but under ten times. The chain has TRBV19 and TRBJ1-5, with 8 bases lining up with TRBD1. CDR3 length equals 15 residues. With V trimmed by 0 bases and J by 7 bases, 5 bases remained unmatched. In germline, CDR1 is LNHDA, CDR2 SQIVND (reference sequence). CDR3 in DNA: TGTGCCAGTAGTATAGATGGACCAGGGGGCCAGCCCCAGCATTTT. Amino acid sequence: CASSIDGPGGQPQHF.

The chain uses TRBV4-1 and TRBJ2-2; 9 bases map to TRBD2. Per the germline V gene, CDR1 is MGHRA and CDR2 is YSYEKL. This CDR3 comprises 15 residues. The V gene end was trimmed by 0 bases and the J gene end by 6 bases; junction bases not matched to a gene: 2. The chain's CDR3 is CASSQEGTSPGELFF. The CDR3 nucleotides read TGCGCCAGCAGCCAAGAAGGGACTAGCCCCGGGGAGCTGTTTTTT.

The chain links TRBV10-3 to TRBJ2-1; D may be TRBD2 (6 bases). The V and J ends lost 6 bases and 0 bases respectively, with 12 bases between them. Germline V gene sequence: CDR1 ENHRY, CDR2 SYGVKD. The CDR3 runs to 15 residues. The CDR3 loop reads CAIRDSGGSYNEQFF. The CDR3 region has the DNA TGTGCCATCAGGGATAGCGGTGGCTCCTACAATGAGCAGTTCTTC.

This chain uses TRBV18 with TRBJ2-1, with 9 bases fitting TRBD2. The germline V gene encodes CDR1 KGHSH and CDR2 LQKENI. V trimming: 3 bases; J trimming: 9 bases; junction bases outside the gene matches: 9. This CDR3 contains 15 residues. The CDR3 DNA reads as TGTGCCAGCTCACCCTGGGCTAGCGGGGAGGGTGAGCAGTTCTTC. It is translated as CASSPWASGEGEQFF.

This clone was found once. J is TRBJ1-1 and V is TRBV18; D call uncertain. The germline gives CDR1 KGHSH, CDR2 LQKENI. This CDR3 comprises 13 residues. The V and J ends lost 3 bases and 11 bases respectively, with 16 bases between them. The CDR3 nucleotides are TGTGCCAGCTCACCGTCTGACACACGGTTCGCTTTCTTT. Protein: CASSPSDTRFAFF.

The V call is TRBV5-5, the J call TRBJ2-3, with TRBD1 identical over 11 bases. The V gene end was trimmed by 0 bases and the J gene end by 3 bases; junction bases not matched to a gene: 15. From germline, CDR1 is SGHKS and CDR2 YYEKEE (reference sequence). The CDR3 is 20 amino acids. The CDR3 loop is CASSLVGWTGGAGSTDTQYF. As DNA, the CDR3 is TGTGCCAGCAGCTTGGTAGGCTGGACAGGGGGCGCGGGGTCTACAGATACGCAGTATTTT.

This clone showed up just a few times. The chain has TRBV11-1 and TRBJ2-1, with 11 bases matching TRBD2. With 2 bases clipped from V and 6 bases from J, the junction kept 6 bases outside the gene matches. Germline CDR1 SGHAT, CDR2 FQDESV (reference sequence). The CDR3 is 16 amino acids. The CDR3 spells CASSLTGTSGGNEQFF. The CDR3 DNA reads TGTGCCAGCAGCTTAACCGGGACTAGCGGAGGCAATGAGCAGTTCTTC.

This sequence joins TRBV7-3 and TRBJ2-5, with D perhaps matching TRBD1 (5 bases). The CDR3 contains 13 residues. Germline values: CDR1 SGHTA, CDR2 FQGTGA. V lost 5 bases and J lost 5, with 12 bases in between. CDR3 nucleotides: TGTGCCAGCAGCCGACAGACCTTTGAGACCCAGTACTTC. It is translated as CASSRQTFETQYF.

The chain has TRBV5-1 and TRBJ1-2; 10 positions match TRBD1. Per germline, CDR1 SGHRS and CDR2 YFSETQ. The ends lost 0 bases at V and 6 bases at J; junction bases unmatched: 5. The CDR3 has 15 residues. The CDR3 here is CASSLGWGQGNGYTF. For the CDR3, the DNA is TGCGCCAGCAGCTTGGGATGGGGACAGGGGAATGGCTACACCTTC.

Here the CDR3 reads CASSPREGANVLTF. In nucleotides, the CDR3 is TGTGCCAGCAGCCCAAGGGAGGGGGCCAACGTCCTGACTTTC. V gene TRBV7-6 combines with J gene TRBJ2-6; D might be TRBD2 (5 bases). Germline assignment: CDR1 SGHVS and CDR2 FNYEAQ. The CDR3 consists of 14 residues. Between the trimmed V and J ends, which lost 5 bases and 4 bases, there was a span of 9 bases.

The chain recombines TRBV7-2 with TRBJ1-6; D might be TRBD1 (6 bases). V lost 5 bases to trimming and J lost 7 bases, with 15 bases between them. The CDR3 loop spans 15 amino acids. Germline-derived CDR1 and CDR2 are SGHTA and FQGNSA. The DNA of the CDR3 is TGTGCCAGCAGCGCCCGGACAGCCGGGAATTCACCCCTCCACTTT. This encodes CASSARTAGNSPLHF.

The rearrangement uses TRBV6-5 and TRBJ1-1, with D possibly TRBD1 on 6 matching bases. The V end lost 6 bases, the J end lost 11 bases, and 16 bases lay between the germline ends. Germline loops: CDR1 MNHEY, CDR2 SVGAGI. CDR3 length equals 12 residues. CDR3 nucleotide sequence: TGTGCCAGCAGCCAGACAGGCGAGATCGCTTTCTTT. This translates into CASSQTGEIAFF.

DNA of the CDR3: TGTGCCAGCACCCGACTAGCGGGACTGAACACCGGGGAGCTGTTTTTT. It is translated as CASTRLAGLNTGELFF. The J gene is TRBJ2-2, the V gene TRBV7-2, with 11 bases lining up with TRBD2. The CDR3 covers 16 residues. From germline, CDR1 is SGHTA and CDR2 FQGNSA. J gave up 1 base and V 7 bases, and 5 bases lay outside the gene matches. Combining the CDR3 with reference TRBV7-2 and TRBJ2-2 gives the whole variable domain GAGVSQSPSNKVTEKGKDVELRCDPISGHTALYWYRQSLGQGLEFLIYFQGNSAPDKSGLPSDRFSAERTGGSVSTLTIQRTQQEDSAVYLCASTRLAGLNTGELFFGEGSRLTVL.

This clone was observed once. For the CDR3, the DNA is TGTGCCACCTATGGCGTTCGGGGGACTGAAGCTTTCTTT. Translation gives CATYGVRGTEAFF. The chain joins TRBV27 to TRBJ1-1, with D possibly matching TRBD1 (5 bases). Trimming took 10 bases from V and 5 from J, leaving 17 bases between them. Germline CDR1 is MNHEY and CDR2 is SMNVEV (reference sequence). The CDR3 runs to 13 residues.